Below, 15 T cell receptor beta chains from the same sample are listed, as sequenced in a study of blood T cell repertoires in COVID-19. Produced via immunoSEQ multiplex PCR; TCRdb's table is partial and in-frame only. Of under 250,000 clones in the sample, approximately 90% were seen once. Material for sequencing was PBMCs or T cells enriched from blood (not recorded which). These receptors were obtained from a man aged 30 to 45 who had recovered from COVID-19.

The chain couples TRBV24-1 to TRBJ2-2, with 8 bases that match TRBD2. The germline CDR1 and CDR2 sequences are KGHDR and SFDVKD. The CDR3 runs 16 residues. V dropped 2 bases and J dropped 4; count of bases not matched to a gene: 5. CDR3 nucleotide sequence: TGTGCCACCAGTGATTACGGACTAGCACCCACCGGGGAGCTGTTTTTT. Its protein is CATSDYGLAPTGELFF.

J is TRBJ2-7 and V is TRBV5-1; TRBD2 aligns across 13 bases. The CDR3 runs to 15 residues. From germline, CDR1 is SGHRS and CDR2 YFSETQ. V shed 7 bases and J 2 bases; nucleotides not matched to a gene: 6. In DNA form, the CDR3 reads TGCGCCAGCCGCGAGGGGACTAGCGGGACCTACGAGCAGTACTTC. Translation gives CASREGTSGTYEQYF.

The DNA for the CDR3 is TGTGCCAGCAGGGGACAGGGGGCTGGTGAGCAGTTCTTC. It translates to CASRGQGAGEQFF. V usage is TRBV7-2 and J usage is TRBJ2-1; 12 positions agree with TRBD1. The CDR3 is made up of 13 amino acids. J lost 9 bases, V lost 6 bases, and 3 bases had no gene match. Germline CDR1 SGHTA, CDR2 FQGNSA.

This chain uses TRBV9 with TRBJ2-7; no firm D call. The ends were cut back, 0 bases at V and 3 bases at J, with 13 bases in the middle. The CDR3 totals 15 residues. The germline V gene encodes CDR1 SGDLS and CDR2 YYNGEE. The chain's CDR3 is CASSVGHTRGYEQYF. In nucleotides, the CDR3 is TGTGCCAGCAGCGTAGGACATACTCGTGGCTACGAGCAGTACTTC.

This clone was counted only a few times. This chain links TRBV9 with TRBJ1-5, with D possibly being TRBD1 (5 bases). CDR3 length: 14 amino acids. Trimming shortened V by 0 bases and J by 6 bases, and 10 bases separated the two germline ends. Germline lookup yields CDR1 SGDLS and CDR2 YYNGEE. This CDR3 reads CASSVAGGSQPQHF. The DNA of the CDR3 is TGTGCCAGCAGCGTAGCCGGGGGTAGTCAGCCCCAGCATTTT.

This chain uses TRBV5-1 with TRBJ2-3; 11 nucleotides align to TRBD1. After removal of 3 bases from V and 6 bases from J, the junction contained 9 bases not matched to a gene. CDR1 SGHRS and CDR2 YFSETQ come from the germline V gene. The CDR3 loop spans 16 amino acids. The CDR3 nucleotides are TGCGCCAGCAGCTCACTCTCGGGACAGGGGGGTGATACGCAGTATTTT. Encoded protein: CASSSLSGQGGDTQYF. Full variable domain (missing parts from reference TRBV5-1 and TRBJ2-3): KAGVTQTPRYLIKTRGQQVTLSCSPISGHRSVSWYQQTPGQGLQFLFEYFSETQRNKGNFPGRFSGRQFSNSRSEMNVSTLELGDSALYLCASSSLSGQGGDTQYFGPGTRLTVL.

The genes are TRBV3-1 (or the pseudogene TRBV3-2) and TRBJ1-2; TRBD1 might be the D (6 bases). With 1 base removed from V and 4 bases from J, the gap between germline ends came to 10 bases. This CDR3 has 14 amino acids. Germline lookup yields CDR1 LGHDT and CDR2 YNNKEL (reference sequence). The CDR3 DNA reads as TGTGCCAGCAGCCAAGCCACAGGGCCCTATGGCTACACCTTC. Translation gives CASSQATGPYGYTF.

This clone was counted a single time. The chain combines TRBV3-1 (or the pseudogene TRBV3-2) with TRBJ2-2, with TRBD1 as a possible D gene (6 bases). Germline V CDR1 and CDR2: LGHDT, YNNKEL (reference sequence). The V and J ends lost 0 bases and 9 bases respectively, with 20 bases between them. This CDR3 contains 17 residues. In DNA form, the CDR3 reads TGTGCCAGCAGCCAAGAAAACAGGGCCACACGCCCTAGGGAGCTGTTTTTT. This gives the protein CASSQENRATRPRELFF.

CDR3 DNA sequence: TGTGCCAGCAGCCCGGGACAGGGGGAAACCTACGAGCAGTACTTC. Amino acid sequence: CASSPGQGETYEQYF. V is TRBV7-6 and J is TRBJ2-7; 11 nucleotides match TRBD1. V lost 5 bases to trimming and J lost 2 bases; unmatched junction nucleotides: 5. The CDR3 spans 15 residues. Per the germline V gene, CDR1 is SGHVS and CDR2 is FNYEAQ.

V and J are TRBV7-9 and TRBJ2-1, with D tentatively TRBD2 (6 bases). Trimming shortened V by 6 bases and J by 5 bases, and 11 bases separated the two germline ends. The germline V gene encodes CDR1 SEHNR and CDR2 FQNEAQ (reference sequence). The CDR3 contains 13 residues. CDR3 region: CASSRSGDNEQFF. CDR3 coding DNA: TGTGCCAGCAGTCGTTCGGGGGACAATGAGCAGTTCTTC.

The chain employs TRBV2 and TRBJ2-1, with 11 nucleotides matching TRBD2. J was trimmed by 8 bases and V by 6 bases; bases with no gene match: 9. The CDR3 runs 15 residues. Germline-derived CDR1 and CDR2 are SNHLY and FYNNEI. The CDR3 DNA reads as TGTGCCAGCAGCTTAGCGGGAGGGCCTCTCTATGAGCAGTTCTTC. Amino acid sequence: CASSLAGGPLYEQFF. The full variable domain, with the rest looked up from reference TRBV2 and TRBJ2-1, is EPEVTQTPSHQVTQMGQEVILRCVPISNHLYFYWYRQILGQKVEFLVSFYNNEISEKSEIFDDQFSVERPDGSNFTLKIRSTKLEDSAMYFCASSLAGGPLYEQFFGPGTRLTVL.

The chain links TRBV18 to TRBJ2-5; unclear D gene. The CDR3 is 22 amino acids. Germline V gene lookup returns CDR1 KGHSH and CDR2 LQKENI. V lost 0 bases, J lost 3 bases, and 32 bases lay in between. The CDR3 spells CASSPPLFPVKDSSPRKETQYF. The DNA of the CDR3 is TGTGCCAGCTCACCACCGTTATTTCCCGTTAAAGATTCTTCTCCCAGAAAAGAGACCCAGTACTTC.

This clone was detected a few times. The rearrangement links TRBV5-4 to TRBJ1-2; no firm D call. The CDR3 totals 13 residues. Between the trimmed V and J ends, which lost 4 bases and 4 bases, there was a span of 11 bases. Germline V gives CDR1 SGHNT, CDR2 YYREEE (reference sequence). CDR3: CASSLQTAYGYTF. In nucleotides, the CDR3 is TGTGCCAGCAGCCTACAAACAGCCTATGGCTACACCTTC.

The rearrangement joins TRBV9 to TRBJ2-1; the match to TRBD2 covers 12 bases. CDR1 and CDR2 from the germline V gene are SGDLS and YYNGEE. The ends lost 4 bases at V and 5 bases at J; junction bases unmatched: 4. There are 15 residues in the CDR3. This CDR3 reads CASSSRLAGDNEQFF. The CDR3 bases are TGTGCCAGCAGCTCACGACTAGCGGGGGACAATGAGCAGTTCTTC.

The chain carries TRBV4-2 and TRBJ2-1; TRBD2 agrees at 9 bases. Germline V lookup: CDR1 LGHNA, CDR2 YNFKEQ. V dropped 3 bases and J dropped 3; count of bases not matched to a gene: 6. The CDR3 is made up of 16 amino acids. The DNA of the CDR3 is TGTGCCAGCAGCCAGGCTAGCGGGATAATCTACAATGAGCAGTTCTTC. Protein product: CASSQASGIIYNEQFF.